This section outlines one T cell receptor beta chain sequence together with its context. No antigen is known for it. The junction differs from germline at one of its ends, possibly a read error. These data belong to a study of T cells after yellow fever vaccination. Study-wide context: Low-cell-number fractions underwent preparation using SMART-Seq v4 Ultra Low Input. General study findings and limits: Weaker, the secondary response had a peak occurring faster, on day 5 versus 15.

The authors made TCR cDNA by 5'RACE template switching, adding a universal primer site and UMIs. TCRdb itself ran the 5' RACE reads through MiXCR, one entry per CDR3 protein. The table includes around 70,000 distinct CDR3 sequences, roughly 6.9% detected once. The sequence came from a man aged 18 to 29 who received the YFV17D yellow fever vaccine. The specimen comprised CD8+ T cells sorted from PBMCs, sampled around 5 days after the first yellow fever vaccination.

The CDR3 nucleotides are TGTGCCACCAGTGATTCGCGAACCTGGGCACATTCCCAAGAGACCCATTACTTC. Its protein is CATSDSRTWAHSQETHYF. The chain recombines TRBV24-1 with TRBJ2-5, with no clear D. Germline V gene data show CDR1 as KGHDR and CDR2 as SFDVKD. This CDR3 region has 18 residues.